The clone carrying this T cell receptor beta chain occurred once. The CDR3 sequence is 10 residues long. V shed 6 bases and J shed 5 bases, with 4 bases lying between them. These data belong to a study of blood T cell repertoires in COVID-19. Some clones are missing from TCRdb's copy, which holds only in-frame ones; the method was immunoSEQ multiplex PCR. The sample has fewer than 200,000 clones; roughly 82% are singletons. Sequencing was performed on peripheral blood. V is TRBV12-3 or TRBV12-4 and J is TRBJ1-1; D not resolved. The TCR originated in a woman aged 40 to 50 with COVID-19, enrolled during active disease. CDR3 protein: CASRTTEAFF. The CDR3 DNA follows: TGTGCCAGCAGGACTACTGAAGCTTTCTTT.